This T cell receptor beta chain was sequenced during a study of metastatic and nonmetastatic thyroid tumors. Whole-study context: For malignant and benign thyroid patients, tumor or nodule tissue and blood were the sources whose repertoires were compared. Study-wide points: Within blood and tumor, benign nodules reportedly had significantly lower TCR beta diversity than malignant thyroid tumors did.

No patient had received any treatment before thyroid surgery. Via MiXCR, TCRdb re-called the PCR reads. This sample has roughly 81,000 clones, with about 9.1% found just once. This CDR3 has 14 amino acids. The V gene lost 5 bases and the J gene lost 0 bases, with 8 bases spanning the gap. Germline V gives CDR1 SGHRS, CDR2 YFSETQ. This clone was seen at least ten times. The target antigen is unknown. The V gene is TRBV5-1, the J gene TRBJ1-4; possibly TRBD1 for D (5 bases). This TCR was sampled from a female donor with papillary thyroid cancer or a benign thyroid nodule (not recorded which). Some clones in this sample may be carry-over from other donors' samples. Material: blood. CDR3 residues: CASRQEPTNEKLFF. The CDR3 nucleotides read TGCGCCAGCAGACAGGAACCAACTAATGAAAAACTGTTTTTT.